This T cell receptor beta chain was retrieved from a study of blood T cell repertoires in COVID-19 (TCRdb year 2020). Looking at the study overall: Samples covering the acute and convalescent phases of COVID-19 were provided by collaborators in the United States, Italy and Spain. The prospective study material was composed of cDNA or gDNA derived from T cells, B-cell-depleted T cells, or PBMCs. Subjects who had been exposed to COVID-19, were actively infected with it, or had recovered from it provided the deeply sampled blood TCRbeta repertoires that made up the dataset. The repertoires were released in a freely available public database meant as a resource for research on the immune response to SARS-CoV-2. The samples were drawn from two sources: the first 160 participants of the ongoing ImmuneRACE study, and over 1,000 subjects contributed by 6 global collaborators. A de-identified subject ID, COVID-19 status, age in years and sex were almost always included in the sample metadata. Where HLA class I and class II types were available, the types were taken from metadata supplied by the sample provider, not from assay-based typing. Broader findings and caveats from the paper: How much clinical and demographic metadata was included differed by source and by participant, and the metadata was provided uncurated.

The immunoSEQ Assay, a bias-controlled multiplex PCR, was used to amplify TCRbeta CDR3 regions from genomic DNA. The original pipeline was this. The number of nucleated cells in each sample was estimated by amplification of reference gene primers within the assay. To quantify the absolute abundance of each unique TCRbeta CDR3 rearrangement, sequence reads were collapsed and filtered. For each sample, productive Simpson clonality was calculated as the square root of Simpson's diversity index across productive rearrangements. Not all clones reach the TCRdb copy of this immuneACCESS table, which keeps in-frame sequences only. Checked studies attribute under half of the gap to unresolved V genes and leave the rest unexplained. The V and J calls and clone size are taken from that table; D and trimming were inferred from the DNA. The sample contains under 200,000 clones, about nine tenths of them found a single time. The ten largest clones add up to 2% to 3% of the sample.

CDR1 and CDR2 are drawn from the germline V gene (reference sequence): LGHDT, YNNKEL. Measured from the cysteine to the phenylalanine, the CDR3 is 15 residues long. Only CDR3 DNA is held: 45 bases, read in frame from base 1. V is pruned by 1 base and J by 7 bases, leaving 7 bases of the junction without a gene match. Whole blood was collected in K2EDTA tubes by collaborating institutions according to the institutions' own protocols. For TCRbeta analysis, collaborator samples were shipped as frozen whole blood, as isolated PBMCs, or as DNA extracted from either sample type. Note on this clone: What antigen it recognizes has not been identified. No clone much larger than this one lies a single base away; base qualities are absent.

The source material was peripheral blood. The sequence links TRBV3-1 (or the pseudogene TRBV3-2) to TRBJ1-1; the central 9 bases match TRBD1. The TCR originated in a man between 18 and 35 years old with acute or convalescent COVID-19. The base sequence is TGTGCCAGCAGCCAAGCCGGGTCGGGACAGGGTGAAGCTTTCTTT. Translated, it reads CASSQAGSGQGEAFF.